This is a list of T cell receptor beta chains from one sample in a study of blood T cell dynamics during melanoma immunotherapy. Clones were sequenced by immunoSEQ multiplex PCR, and TCRdb holds only the in-frame ones, with some missing. The sample lists roughly 6,900 clones, around 80% seen once, with 28% in the top ten. The sequences come from blood, collected from a patient treated with checkpoint blockade. These receptors were obtained from a human donor with melanoma. Each CDR3 is given with its conserved first and last residue. Fields, in order: J gene, clone size, V gene, D gene, CDR3 DNA, CDR3 protein. The D gene is left open where the match is weak. Expanded clones get a size class; other rows say once, few or many, or leave the size out.

TRBJ1-2	once	TRBV27	TRBD1	TGTGCCAGCAGCCCTGGGACAGGGGAGGACTATGGCTACACCTTC	CASSPGTGEDYGYTF
TRBJ2-7	-	TRBV2	TRBD1	TGTGCCAGCAGCCGACAGGGGAGCTCCTACGAGCAGTACTTC	CASSRQGSSYEQYF
TRBJ2-7	-	TRBV19	TRBD1	TGTGCCAGTAGTATACAGGGGGCGTCGGACGAGCAGTACTTC	CASSIQGASDEQYF
TRBJ1-4	-	TRBV18	-	TGTGCCAGCTCACCATTGGCTCCAGGGGAGGGGGAAAAACTGTTTTTT	CASSPLAPGEGEKLFF
TRBJ1-1	-	TRBV5-4	-	TGTGCCAGCAGCTTGTTACACCGGGACGGGAGGTTCCTTATGAACACTGAAGCTTTCTTT	CASSLLHRDGRFLMNTEAFF
TRBJ1-1	-	TRBV18	-	TGTGCCAGCCAAAGGGGCCCCGGGGGTGGCACTGAAGCTTTCTTT	CASQRGPGGGTEAFF
TRBJ1-3	few	TRBV19	TRBD1	TGTGCCAGTAGCACGGGACAGGGAAGCTCTGGAAACACCATATATTTT	CASSTGQGSSGNTIYF
TRBJ2-3	-	TRBV6-5	-	TGTGCCAGCAAGCAGGGGGGGGCCGGAGATACGCAGTATTTT	CASKQGGAGDTQYF
TRBJ1-6	-	TRBV7-2	-	TGTGCCAGCAGCATAAGGGAGGGGACGAATTCACCCCTCCACTTT	CASSIREGTNSPLHF
TRBJ1-4	-	TRBV25-1	TRBD1	TGTGCCAGCAGTGAAGGGACAGGCATCTTAGTCGAAAAACTGTTTTTT	CASSEGTGILVEKLFF
TRBJ2-3	-	TRBV14	TRBD2	TGTGCCAGCAGCCAAGTAAGGGACTACACAGATACGCAGTATTTT	CASSQVRDYTDTQYF
TRBJ1-2	-	TRBV5-4	-	TGTGCCAGCAGCTCGGACATAAAAAACTATGGCTACACCTTC	CASSSDIKNYGYTF
TRBJ2-5	-	TRBV25-1	-	TGTGCCAGCAGTGAATATAAGGGCATTGGAGAGACCCAGTACTTC	CASSEYKGIGETQYF